In this sample, the clone carrying this T cell receptor (beta chain) turned up a few times. Its target is not known. The data were taken from a study of blood T cells in healthy people across ages. About the study: Researchers report that template switching captured about one barcoded beta molecule per two T cells. General study points: For the donors, CMV status was unknown and possibly confounded expanded clonotype changes.

Individuals who donated were healthy Caucasians from Russia aged roughly 6 to 95. PBMCs numbering at least 7 million were isolated per sample. PCR was performed a second time for roughly 7 to 12 cycles using a sample-barcoded 5' primer and a J-beta primer mix. TCRdb ran MiXCR on the 5' RACE reads and lists one entry per CDR3 protein. The repertoire holds 700,000 to 900,000 distinct CDR3 sequences, with more than 25% as singletons. V shed 7 bases and J shed 0 bases, with 17 bases lying between them. The CDR3 is 15 amino acids. Germline values: CDR1 SGHKS, CDR2 YYEKEE (reference sequence). These data also formed part of another study, on T cells of mothers and their children.

Sequences were obtained from blood. The sequence was collected from a boy younger than 18 in good health. V gene TRBV5-5 combines with J gene TRBJ2-7; tentatively, D is TRBD1 (6 bases). Here the CDR3 reads CASGRQVLSSYEQYF. The DNA of the CDR3 is TGTGCCAGCGGCCGACAGGTCCTTTCCTCCTACGAGCAGTACTTC.